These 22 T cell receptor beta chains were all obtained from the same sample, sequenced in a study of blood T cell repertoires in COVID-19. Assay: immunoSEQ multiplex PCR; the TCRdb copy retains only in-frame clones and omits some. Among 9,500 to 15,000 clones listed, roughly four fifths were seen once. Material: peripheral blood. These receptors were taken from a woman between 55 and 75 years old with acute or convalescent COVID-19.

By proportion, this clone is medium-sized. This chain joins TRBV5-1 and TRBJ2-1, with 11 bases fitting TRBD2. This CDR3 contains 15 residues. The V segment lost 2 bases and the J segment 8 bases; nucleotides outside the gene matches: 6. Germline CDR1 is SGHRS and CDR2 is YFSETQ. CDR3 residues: CASSFSGGAMYEQFF. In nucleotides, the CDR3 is TGCGCCAGCAGCTTTAGCGGGGGGGCTATGTATGAGCAGTTCTTC.

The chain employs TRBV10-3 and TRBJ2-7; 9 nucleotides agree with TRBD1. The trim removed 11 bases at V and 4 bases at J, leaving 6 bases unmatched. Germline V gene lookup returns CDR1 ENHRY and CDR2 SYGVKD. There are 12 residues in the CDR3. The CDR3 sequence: CAATGQGYEQYF. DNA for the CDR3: TGTGCCGCCACGGGACAGGGTTACGAGCAGTACTTC.

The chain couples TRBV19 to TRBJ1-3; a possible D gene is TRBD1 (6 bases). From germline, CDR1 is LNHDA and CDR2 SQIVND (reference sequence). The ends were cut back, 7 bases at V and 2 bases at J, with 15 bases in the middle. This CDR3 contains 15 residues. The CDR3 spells CASTRTDITGNTIYF. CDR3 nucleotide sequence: TGTGCCAGTACCCGGACAGACATTACTGGAAACACCATATATTTT.

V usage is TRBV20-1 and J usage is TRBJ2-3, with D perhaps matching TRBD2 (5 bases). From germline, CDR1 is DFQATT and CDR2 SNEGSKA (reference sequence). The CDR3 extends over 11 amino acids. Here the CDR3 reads CSGDDTDTQYF. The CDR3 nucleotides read TGCAGCGGGGATGACACAGATACGCAGTATTTT.

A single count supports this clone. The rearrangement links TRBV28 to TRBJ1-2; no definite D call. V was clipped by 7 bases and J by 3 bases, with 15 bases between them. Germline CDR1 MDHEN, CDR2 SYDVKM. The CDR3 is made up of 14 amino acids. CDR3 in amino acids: CASTFEQRDYGYTF. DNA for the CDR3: TGTGCCAGCACGTTCGAACAGAGGGACTATGGCTACACCTTC.

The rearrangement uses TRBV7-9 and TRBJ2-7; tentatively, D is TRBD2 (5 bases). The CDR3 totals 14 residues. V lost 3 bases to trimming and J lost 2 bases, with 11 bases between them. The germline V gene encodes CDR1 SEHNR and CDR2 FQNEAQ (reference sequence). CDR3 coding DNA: TGTGCCAGCAGCTTGGACGGGGAGACCTACGAGCAGTACTTC. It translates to CASSLDGETYEQYF.

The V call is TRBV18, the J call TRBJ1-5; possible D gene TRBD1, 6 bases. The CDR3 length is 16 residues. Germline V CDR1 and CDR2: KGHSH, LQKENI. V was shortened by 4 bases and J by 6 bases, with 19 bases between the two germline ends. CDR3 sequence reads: CASSQDSSPRSQPQHF. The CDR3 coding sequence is TGTGCCAGCTCACAGGACAGTAGCCCAAGAAGTCAGCCCCAGCATTTT. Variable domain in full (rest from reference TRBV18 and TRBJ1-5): NAGVMQNPRHLVRRRGQEARLRCSPMKGHSHVYWYRQLPEEGLKFMVYLQKENIIDESGMPKERFSAEFPKEGPSILRIQQVVRGDSAAYFCASSQDSSPRSQPQHFGDGTRLSIL.

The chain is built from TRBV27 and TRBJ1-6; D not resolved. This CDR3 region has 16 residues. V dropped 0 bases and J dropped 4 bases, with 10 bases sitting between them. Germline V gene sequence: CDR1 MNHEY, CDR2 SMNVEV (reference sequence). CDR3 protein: CASSLSGSLYNSPLHF. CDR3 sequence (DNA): TGTGCCAGCAGTTTATCGGGGAGTCTGTATAATTCACCCCTCCACTTT.

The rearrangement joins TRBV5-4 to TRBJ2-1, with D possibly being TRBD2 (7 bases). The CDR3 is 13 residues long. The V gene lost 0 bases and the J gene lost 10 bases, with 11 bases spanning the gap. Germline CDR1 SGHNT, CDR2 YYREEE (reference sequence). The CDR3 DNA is TGTGCCAGCAGCTTGGAGGGGGGGAGGGAGCAGTTCTTC. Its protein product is CASSLEGGREQFF.

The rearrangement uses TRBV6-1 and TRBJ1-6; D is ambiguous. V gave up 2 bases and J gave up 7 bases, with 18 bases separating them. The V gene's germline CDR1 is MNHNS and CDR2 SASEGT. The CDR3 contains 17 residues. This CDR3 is CASSESALRRRNSPLHF. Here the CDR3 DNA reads TGTGCCAGCAGTGAATCCGCATTGCGGCGTAGGAATTCACCCCTCCACTTT.

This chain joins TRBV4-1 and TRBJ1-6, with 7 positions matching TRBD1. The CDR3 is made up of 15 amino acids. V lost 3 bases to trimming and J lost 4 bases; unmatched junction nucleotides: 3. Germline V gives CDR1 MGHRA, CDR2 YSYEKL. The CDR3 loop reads CASSHWDSYNSPLHF. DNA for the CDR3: TGCGCCAGCAGCCATTGGGACAGTTATAATTCACCCCTCCACTTT.

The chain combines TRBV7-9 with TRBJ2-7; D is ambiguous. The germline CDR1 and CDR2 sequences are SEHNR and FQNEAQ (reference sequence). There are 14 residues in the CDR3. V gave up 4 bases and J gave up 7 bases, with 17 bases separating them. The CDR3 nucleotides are TGTGCCAGCAGCTCACCACCCTTTAGAGAGGAGCAGTACTTC. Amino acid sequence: CASSSPPFREEQYF.

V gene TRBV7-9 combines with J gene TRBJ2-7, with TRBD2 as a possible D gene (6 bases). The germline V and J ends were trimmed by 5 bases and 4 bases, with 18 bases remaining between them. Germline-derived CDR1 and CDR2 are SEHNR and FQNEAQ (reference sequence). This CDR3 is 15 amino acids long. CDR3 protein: CASSPRIGGAYEQYF. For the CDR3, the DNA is TGTGCCAGCAGCCCTAGGATCGGAGGGGCTTACGAGCAGTACTTC.

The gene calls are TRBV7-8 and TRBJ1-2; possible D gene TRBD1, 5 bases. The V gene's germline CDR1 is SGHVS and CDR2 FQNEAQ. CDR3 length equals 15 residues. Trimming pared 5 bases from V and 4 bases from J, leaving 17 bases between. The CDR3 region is CASSHPAGGGYGYTF. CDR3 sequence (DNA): TGTGCCAGCAGCCATCCAGCCGGGGGTGGCTATGGCTACACCTTC. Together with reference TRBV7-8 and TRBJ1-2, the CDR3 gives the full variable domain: GAGVSQSPRYKVAKRGQDVALRCDPISGHVSLFWYQQALGQGPEFLTYFQNEAQLDKSGLPSDRFFAERPEGSVSTLKIQRTQQEDSAVYLCASSHPAGGGYGYTFGSGTRLTVV.

The CDR3 spells CAWNSNNEKLFF. In nucleotides, the CDR3 is TGTGCCTGGAACAGTAATAATGAAAAACTGTTTTTT. J is TRBJ1-4 and V is TRBV30; D is unresolved. This CDR3 spans 12 amino acids. Between the trimmed V and J ends, which lost 4 bases and 4 bases, there was a span of 7 bases. CDR1 is GTSNPN and CDR2 is SVGIG in the germline V gene (reference sequence).

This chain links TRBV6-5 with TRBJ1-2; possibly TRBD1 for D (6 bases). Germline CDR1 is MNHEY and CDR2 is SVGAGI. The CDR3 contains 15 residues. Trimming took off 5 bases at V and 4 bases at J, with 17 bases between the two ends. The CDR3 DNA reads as TGTGCCAGCAGTCCCGGGGGGGGCAACTCCTATGGCTACACCTTC. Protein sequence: CASSPGGGNSYGYTF.

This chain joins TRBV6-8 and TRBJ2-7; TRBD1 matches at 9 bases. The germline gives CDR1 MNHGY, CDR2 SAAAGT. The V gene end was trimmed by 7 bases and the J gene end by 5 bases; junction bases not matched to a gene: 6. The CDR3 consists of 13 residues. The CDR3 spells CASKAQGAHEQYF. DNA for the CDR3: TGTGCCAGCAAAGCACAGGGGGCCCACGAGCAGTACTTC.

The CDR3 protein is CASSEAYLGQGNDGYTF. The CDR3 bases are TGTGCCAGCAGTGAAGCTTACCTGGGACAGGGTAATGATGGCTACACCTTC. V usage is TRBV2 and J usage is TRBJ1-2; 9 bases fit TRBD1. V was pared by 0 bases and J by 6 bases, with 11 bases of the junction left unmatched. This CDR3 comprises 17 residues. Germline-derived CDR1 and CDR2 are SNHLY and FYNNEI.

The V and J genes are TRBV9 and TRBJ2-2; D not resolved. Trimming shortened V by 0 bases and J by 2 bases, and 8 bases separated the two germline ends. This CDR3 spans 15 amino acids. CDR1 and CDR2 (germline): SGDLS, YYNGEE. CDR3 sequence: CASSVAPVNTGELFF. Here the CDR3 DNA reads TGTGCCAGCAGCGTAGCTCCTGTAAACACCGGGGAGCTGTTTTTT.

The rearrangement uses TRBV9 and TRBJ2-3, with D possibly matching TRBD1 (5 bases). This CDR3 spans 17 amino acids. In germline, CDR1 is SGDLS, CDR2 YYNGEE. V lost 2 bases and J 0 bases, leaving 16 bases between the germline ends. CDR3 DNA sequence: TGTGCCAGCAGCGTCTCCGCAGGGCAGAGTAGCACAGATACGCAGTATTTT. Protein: CASSVSAGQSSTDTQYF.

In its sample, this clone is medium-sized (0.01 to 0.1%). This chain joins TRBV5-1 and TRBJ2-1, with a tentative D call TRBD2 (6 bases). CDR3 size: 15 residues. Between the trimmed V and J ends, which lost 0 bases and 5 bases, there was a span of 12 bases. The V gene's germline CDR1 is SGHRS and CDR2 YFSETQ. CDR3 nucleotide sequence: TGCGCCAGCAGCTTGGGTCGCGGGGCCAACAATGAGCAGTTCTTC. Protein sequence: CASSLGRGANNEQFF.

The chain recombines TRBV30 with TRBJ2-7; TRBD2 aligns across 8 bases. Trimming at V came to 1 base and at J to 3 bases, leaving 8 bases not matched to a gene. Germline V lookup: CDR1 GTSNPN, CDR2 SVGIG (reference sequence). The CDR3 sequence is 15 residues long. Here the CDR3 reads CAWSGISGTSYEQYF. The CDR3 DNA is TGTGCCTGGAGTGGGATTTCCGGGACTAGCTACGAGCAGTACTTC.